This entry features one T cell receptor beta chain sequence. CDR1 and CDR2 from the germline V gene are GTSNPN and SVGIG (reference sequence). V gave up 1 base and J gave up 9 bases, with 12 bases separating them. The CDR3 sequence is 12 residues long. This entry is derived from a study of blood T cell repertoires in COVID-19. About the research overall: PBMCs, B-cell-depleted T cells, or T cells provided the cDNA or gDNA that made up the material.

Using immunoSEQ multiplex PCR, the repertoire was profiled, and TCRdb retains in-frame clones only, with some absent. The repertoire holds about 160,000 clones, with 70% to 85% as singletons. The sequenced material came from peripheral blood. This sequence was found in a woman in her thirties or forties with COVID-19, enrolled during active disease. This rearrangement joins TRBV30 to TRBJ2-5, with a weak D call TRBD2 (6 bases). In DNA, the CDR3 is TGTGCCTGGAGTGCTTCGCGGGGATCCCAGTACTTC. As protein: CAWSASRGSQYF.